Below are 9 T cell receptor beta chains sequenced from a single sample in a study of somatic mutations in cytotoxic T cells in rheumatoid arthritis. TCRdb keeps only in-frame clones here, not all; method: immunoSEQ multiplex PCR. Found here are tens of thousands of clones, about 82% of them singletons; the top ten hold about 3.8%. Sequencing was carried out using CD8+ T cells sorted from blood. All receptors derive from an adult with rheumatoid arthritis.

V gene TRBV7-2 combines with J gene TRBJ1-3, with a possible D match to TRBD1 (5 bases). Trimming left V 1 base short and J 3 bases short, with 13 bases between. The CDR3 has 16 amino acids. Germline CDR1 and CDR2: SGHTA and FQGNSA. The CDR3 DNA is TGTGCCAGCAGCTTAGAGGGGAGCCAGCATGGAAACACCATATATTTT. Amino acids: CASSLEGSQHGNTIYF.

This clone came up a few times. The rearrangement links TRBV2 to TRBJ2-7; maybe TRBD1 (5 bases). The length of the CDR3 is 13 residues. CDR1 and CDR2 (germline): SNHLY, FYNNEI. V shed 6 bases and J shed 1 base, with 10 bases lying between them. The CDR3, as DNA: TGTGCCAGCAGGATGACAGTATCCTACGAGCAGTACTTC. Translation: CASRMTVSYEQYF.

For the CDR3, the DNA is TGCAGCGTTGAAAGGGGTCAGGGCCAGGGTGCGGCTTTCTTT. It codes for CSVERGQGQGAAFF. This sequence joins TRBV29-1 and TRBJ1-1, with D perhaps matching TRBD1 (5 bases). This CDR3 is built from 14 residues. V was shortened by 2 bases and J by 11 bases, with 21 bases between the two germline ends. From germline, CDR1 is SQVTM and CDR2 ANQGSEA.

This clone was recorded once. The chain employs TRBV4-2 and TRBJ2-3; possibly TRBD2 for D (6 bases). Germline assignment: CDR1 LGHNA and CDR2 YNFKEQ. With 2 bases removed from V and 5 bases from J, the gap between germline ends came to 17 bases. There are 16 residues in the CDR3. Here the CDR3 reads CASSQHGTPNEDTQYF. CDR3 DNA: TGTGCCAGCAGCCAACACGGGACTCCCAACGAAGATACGCAGTATTTT.

V is TRBV6-5 and J is TRBJ1-1, with D hard to call. The CDR3 has 11 amino acids. The germline gives CDR1 MNHEY, CDR2 SVGAGI. The V end was cut by 2 bases, the J end by 10 bases, with 8 bases between. The CDR3 DNA reads TGTGCCAGCAGTTACGATCGAGTAGCTTTCTTT. It translates to CASSYDRVAFF.

This rearrangement joins TRBV6-1 to TRBJ2-1; D call uncertain. Germline values: CDR1 MNHNS, CDR2 SASEGT. Deletions cut 2 bases from V and 14 bases from J, with 13 bases between. This CDR3 has 12 amino acids. For the CDR3, the DNA is TGTGCCAGCAGTGAACAACTCTGGCTCAAGTTCTTC. It specifies CASSEQLWLKFF.

Worth noting for this clone: A read error may produce the germline difference seen at one junction end. This rearrangement joins TRBV6-1 to TRBJ2-5; D might be TRBD1 or TRBD2, each matching 6 bases. CDR1 is MNHNS, CDR2 SASEGT, per germline. This CDR3 region has 13 residues. The CDR3 loop is CASNAGQVVSGDF. As DNA, the CDR3 is TGTGCCAGCAATGCGGGACAAGTAGTGTCAGGGGACTTC.

The gene calls are TRBV6-5 and TRBJ1-2, with 10 bases aligning to TRBD1. The germline CDR1 and CDR2 sequences are MNHEY and SVGAGI. The CDR3 spans 13 residues. V shed 6 bases and J 8 bases; nucleotides not matched to a gene: 6. The DNA for the CDR3 is TGTGCCAGCAGGACAGGGGGCGCTTCCGGCTACACCTTC. It specifies CASRTGGASGYTF.

The rearrangement uses TRBV4-1 and TRBJ2-1, with D hard to call. CDR1 and CDR2 (germline): MGHRA, YSYEKL. The CDR3 is 15 amino acids. V shed 0 bases and J shed 4 bases, with 10 bases lying between them. CDR3 sequence reads: CASSQENGRYNEQFF. The CDR3 DNA sequence: TGCGCCAGCAGCCAAGAGAACGGGCGATACAATGAGCAGTTCTTC.